This T cell receptor beta chain was observed in a study of blood T cell repertoires in COVID-19 (dated by TCRdb to the early 2020s). Regarding the study in general: Samples from collaborators originated in the United States, Italy and Spain and spanned both the acute and convalescent phases of COVID-19. The prospective study material was composed of cDNA or gDNA derived from T cells, B-cell-depleted T cells, or PBMCs. The dataset comprised deeply sampled blood TCRbeta repertoires from subjects exposed to, actively infected with, or recovered from COVID-19. The sample metadata nearly always contained a de-identified subject ID, COVID-19 status, age in years and sex. The samples were drawn from the first 160 participants of the ongoing ImmuneRACE study and from more than 1,000 subjects provided by 6 global collaborators. Where available, HLA class I and class II types were obtained from metadata supplied by the sample provider rather than from assay-based typing. The repertoires were made available in a free public database intended to serve as a resource for research on the immune response to SARS-CoV-2. Overall study outcomes, separate from this receptor: How much clinical and demographic metadata was included differed by source and by participant, and the metadata was provided uncurated.

From the germline V gene, CDR1 is SNHLY and CDR2 is FYNNEI. From the cysteine up to the phenylalanine, the CDR3 has a length of 11 residues. The DNA shown is the 33-base CDR3, in frame from base 1. V sheds 8 bases and J sheds 8 bases, leaving 11 bases between their ends. Comment on this clone: Its specific antigen is unknown. Base qualities are missing; no much larger clone stands one base away.

TCRbeta CDR3 regions were amplified from genomic DNA using the immunoSEQ Assay, a bias-controlled multiplex PCR. The original pipeline was this. The number of nucleated cells in each sample was estimated by amplification of reference gene primers within the assay. Sequence reads were collapsed and filtered to measure the absolute abundance of every unique TCRbeta CDR3 rearrangement. For each sample, productive Simpson clonality was calculated as the square root of Simpson's diversity index across productive rearrangements. TCRdb carries this immuneACCESS record with in-frame sequences only. Its versions omit some clonotypes, under half of them owing to an unresolved V gene in the studies checked, with the rest unexplained. V and J calls and clone size come straight from that table; D and trimming were deduced from the DNA. For this sample there are roughly 440,000 clones; about 91% appear just once. The ten top clones hold roughly 12% of the sample.

At one collaborating source in Seattle, patients were enrolled during active infection and were followed longitudinally through the course of disease. The collaborating institutions used their own protocols to collect whole blood in K2EDTA tubes. For TCRbeta analysis, collaborators shipped samples as frozen whole blood, isolated PBMCs, or DNA extracted from either of those sample types. This chain joins TRBV2 to TRBJ2-3; a weak D assignment points to TRBD1 (5 bases agree). This receptor was identified in a woman in her forties or fifties with COVID-19, enrolled during active disease. The sample was peripheral blood. Here is the DNA: TGTGCCAGCTATCAGGGCGGTACGCAGTATTTT. It translates to CASYQGGTQYF.